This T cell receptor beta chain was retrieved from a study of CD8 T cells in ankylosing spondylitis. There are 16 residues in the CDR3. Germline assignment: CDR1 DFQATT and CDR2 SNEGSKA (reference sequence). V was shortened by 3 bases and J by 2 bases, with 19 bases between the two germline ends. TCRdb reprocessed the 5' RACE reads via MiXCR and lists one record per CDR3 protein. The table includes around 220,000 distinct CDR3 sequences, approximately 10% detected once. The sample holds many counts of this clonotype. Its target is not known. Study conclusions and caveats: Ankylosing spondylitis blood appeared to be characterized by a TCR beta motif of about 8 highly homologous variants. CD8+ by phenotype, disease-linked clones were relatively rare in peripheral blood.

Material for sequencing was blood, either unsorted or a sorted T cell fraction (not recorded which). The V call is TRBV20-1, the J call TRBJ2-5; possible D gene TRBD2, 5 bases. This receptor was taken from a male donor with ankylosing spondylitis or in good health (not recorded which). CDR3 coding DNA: TGCAGTGCTAGTTCGGGGTCCTCGGCGCGGCAAGAGACCCAGTACTTC. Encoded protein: CSASSGSSARQETQYF.